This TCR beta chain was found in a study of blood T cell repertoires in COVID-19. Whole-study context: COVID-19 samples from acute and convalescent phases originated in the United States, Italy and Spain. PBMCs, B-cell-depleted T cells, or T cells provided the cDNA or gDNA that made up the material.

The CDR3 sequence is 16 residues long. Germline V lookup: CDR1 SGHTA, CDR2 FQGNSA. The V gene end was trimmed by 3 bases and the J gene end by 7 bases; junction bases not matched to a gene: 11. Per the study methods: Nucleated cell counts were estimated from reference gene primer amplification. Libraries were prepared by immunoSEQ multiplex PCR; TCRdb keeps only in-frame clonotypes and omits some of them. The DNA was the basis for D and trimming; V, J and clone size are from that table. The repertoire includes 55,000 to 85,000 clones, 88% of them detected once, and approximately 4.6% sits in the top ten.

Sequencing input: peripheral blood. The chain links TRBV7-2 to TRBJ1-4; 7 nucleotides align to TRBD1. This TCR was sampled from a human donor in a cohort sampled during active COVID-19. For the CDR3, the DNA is TGTGCCAGCAGCTTTTTGTCGGGTACAGGGGTTGAAAAACTGTTTTTT. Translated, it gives CASSFLSGTGVEKLFF.